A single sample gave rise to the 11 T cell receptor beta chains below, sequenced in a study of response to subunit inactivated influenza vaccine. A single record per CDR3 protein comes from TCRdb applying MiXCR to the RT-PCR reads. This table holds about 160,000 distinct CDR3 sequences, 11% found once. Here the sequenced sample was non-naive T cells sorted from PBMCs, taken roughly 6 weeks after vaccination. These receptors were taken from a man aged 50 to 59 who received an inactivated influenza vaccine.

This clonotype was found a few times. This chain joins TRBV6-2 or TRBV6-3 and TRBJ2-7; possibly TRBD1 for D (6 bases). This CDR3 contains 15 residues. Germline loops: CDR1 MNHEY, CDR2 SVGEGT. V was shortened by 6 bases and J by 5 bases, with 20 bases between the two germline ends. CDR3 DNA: TGTGCCAGCAGCCTACACCGCAGGGGTAGCCACGAGCAGTACTTC. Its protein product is CASSLHRRGSHEQYF.

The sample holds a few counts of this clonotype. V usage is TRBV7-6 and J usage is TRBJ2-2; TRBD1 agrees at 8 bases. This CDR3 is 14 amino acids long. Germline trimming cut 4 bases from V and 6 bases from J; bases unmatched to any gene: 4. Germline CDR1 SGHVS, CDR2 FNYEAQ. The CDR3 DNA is TGTGCCAGCAGCTCGAGCAGGGGGCCCGGGGAGCTGTTTTTT. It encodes CASSSSRGPGELFF.

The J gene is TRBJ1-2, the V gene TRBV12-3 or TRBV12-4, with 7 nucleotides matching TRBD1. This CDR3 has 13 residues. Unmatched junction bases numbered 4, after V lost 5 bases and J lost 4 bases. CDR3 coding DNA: TGTGCCAGCAGTCCGACAGGGAGCTATGGCTACACCTTC. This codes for CASSPTGSYGYTF.

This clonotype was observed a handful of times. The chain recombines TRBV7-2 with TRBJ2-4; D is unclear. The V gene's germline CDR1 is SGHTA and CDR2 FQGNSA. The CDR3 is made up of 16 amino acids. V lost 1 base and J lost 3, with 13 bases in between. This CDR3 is CASSLGLSQSKNIQYF. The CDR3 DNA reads TGTGCCAGCAGCTTAGGACTCAGCCAAAGCAAAAACATTCAGTACTTC.

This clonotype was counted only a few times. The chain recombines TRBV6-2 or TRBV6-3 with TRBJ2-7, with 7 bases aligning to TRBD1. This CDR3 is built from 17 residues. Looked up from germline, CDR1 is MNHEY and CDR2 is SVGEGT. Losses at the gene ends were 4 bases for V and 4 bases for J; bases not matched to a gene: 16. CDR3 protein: CASSSYPGTAFGYEQYF. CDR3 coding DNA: TGTGCCAGCAGTTCGTACCCCGGGACAGCTTTCGGGTACGAGCAGTACTTC.

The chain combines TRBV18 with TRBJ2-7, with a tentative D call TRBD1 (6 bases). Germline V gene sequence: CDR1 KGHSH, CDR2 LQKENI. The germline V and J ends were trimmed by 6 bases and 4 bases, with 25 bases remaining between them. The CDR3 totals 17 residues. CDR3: CASSRGRGQGNRYEQYF. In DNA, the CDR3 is TGTGCCAGCTCCCGGGGACGGGGACAAGGGAATAGGTACGAGCAGTACTTC.

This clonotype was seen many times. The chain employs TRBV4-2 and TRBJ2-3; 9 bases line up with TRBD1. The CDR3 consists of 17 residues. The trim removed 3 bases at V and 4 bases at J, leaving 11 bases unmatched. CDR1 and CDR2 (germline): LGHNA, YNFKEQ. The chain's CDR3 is CASSQESDRGFPDTQYF. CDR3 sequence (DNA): TGTGCCAGCAGCCAGGAGTCGGACAGGGGTTTCCCAGATACGCAGTATTTT.

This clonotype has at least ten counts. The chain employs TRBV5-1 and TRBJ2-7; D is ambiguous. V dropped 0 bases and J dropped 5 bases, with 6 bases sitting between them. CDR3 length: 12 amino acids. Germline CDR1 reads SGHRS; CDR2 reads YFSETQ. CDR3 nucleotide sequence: TGCGCCAGCAGCTTGGACACCCACGAGCAGTACTTC. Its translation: CASSLDTHEQYF.

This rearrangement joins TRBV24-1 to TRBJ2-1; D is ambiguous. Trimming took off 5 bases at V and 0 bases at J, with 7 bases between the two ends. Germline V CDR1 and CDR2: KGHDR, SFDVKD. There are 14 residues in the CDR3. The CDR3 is CATSGESSYNEQFF. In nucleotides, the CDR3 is TGTGCCACCAGTGGAGAGAGCTCCTACAATGAGCAGTTCTTC.

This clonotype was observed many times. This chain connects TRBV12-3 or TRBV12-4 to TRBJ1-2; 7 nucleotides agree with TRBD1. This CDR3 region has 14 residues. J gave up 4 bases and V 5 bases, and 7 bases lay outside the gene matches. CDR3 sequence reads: CASSLQGIAYGYTF. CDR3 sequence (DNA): TGTGCCAGCAGTCTACAGGGGATTGCCTATGGCTACACCTTC.

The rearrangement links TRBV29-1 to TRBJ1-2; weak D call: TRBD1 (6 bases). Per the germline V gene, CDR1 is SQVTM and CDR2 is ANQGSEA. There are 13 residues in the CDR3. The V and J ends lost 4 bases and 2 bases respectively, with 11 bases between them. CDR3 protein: CSVGLGGNYGYTF. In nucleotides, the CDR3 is TGCAGCGTTGGGTTAGGGGGAAACTATGGCTACACCTTC.